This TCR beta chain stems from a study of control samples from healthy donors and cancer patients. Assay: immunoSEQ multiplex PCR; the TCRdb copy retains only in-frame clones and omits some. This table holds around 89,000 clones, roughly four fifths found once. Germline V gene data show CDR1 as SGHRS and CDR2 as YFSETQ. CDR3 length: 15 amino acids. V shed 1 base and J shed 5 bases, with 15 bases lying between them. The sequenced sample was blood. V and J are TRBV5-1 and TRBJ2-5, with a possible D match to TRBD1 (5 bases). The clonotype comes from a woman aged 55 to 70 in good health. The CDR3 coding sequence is TGCGCCAGCAGCTTGAGTACAGGAACCCGGGAGACCCAGTACTTC. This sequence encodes CASSLSTGTRETQYF.